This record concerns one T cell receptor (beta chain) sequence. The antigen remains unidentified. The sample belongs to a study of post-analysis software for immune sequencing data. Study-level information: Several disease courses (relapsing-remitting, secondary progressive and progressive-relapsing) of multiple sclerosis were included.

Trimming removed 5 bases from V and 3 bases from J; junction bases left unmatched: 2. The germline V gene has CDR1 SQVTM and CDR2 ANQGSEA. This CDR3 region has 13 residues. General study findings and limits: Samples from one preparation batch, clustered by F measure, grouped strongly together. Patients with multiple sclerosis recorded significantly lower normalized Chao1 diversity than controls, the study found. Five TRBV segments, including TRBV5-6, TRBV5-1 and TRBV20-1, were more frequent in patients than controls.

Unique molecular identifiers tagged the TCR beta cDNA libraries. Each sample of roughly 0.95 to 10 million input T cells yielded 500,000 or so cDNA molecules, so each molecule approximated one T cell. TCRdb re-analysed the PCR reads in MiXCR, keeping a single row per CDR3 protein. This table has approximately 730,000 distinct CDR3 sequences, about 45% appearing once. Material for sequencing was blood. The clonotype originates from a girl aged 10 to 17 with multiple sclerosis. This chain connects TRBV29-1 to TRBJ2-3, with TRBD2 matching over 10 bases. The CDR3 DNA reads TGCAGCGTTCTAGCGGGAGAAACAGATACGCAGTATTTT. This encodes CSVLAGETDTQYF.